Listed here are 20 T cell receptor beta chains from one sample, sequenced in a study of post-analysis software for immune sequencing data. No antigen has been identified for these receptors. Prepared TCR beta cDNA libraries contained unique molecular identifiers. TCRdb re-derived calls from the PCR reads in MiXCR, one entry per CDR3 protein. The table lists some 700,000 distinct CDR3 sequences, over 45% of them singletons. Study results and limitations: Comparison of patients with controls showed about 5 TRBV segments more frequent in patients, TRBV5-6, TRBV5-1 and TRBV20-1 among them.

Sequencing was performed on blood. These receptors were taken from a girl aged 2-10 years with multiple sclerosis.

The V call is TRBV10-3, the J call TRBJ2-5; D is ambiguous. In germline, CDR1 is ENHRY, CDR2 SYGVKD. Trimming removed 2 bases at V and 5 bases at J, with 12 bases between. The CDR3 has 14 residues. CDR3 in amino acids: CAISEEPPLETQYF. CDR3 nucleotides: TGTGCCATCAGTGAGGAGCCCCCCTTGGAGACCCAGTACTTC.

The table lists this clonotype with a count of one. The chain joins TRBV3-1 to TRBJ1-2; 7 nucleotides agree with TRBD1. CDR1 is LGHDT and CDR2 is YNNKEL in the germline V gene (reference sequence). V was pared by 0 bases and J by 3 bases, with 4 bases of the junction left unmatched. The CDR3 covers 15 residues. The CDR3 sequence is CASSQEATGYYGYTF. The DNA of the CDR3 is TGTGCCAGCAGCCAAGAGGCGACAGGGTACTATGGCTACACCTTC. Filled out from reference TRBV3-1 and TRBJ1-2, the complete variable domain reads DTAVSQTPKYLVTQMGNDKSIKCEQNLGHDTMYWYKQDSKKFLKIMFSYNNKELIINETVPNRFSPKSPDKAHLNLHINSLELGDSAVYFCASSQEATGYYGYTFGSGTRLTVV.

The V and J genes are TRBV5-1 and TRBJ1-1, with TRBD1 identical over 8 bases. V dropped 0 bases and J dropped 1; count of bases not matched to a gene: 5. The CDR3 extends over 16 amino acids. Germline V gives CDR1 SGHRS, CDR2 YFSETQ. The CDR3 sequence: CASSLARQGSNTEAFF. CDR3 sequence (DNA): TGCGCCAGCAGCTTGGCCCGACAGGGGTCGAACACTGAAGCTTTCTTT.

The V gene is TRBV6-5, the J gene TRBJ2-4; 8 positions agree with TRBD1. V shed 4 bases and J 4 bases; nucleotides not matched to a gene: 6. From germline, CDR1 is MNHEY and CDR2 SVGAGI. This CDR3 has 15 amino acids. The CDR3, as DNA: TGTGCCAGCAGTTCTGCCGGACAGGGTAAAAACATTCAGTACTTC. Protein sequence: CASSSAGQGKNIQYF.

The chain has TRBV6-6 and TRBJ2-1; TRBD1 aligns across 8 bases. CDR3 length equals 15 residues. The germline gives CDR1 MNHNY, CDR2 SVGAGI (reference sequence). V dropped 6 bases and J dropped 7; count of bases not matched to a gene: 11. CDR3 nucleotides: TGTGCCAGCAGCCGGGACAGGACCTATCCGAATGAGCAGTTCTTC. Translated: CASSRDRTYPNEQFF.

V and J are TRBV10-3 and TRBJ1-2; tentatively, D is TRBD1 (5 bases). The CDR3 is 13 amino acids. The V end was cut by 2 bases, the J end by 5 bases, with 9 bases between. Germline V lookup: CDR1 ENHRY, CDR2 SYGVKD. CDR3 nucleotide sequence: TGTGCCATCAGTGAGCGTGGGGGGTATGGCTACACCTTC. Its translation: CAISERGGYGYTF.

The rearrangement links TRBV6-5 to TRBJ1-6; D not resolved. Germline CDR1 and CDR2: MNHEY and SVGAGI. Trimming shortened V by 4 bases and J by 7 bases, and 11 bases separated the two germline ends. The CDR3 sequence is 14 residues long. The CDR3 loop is CASSSGILNSPLHF. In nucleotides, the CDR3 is TGTGCCAGCAGTTCGGGCATTCTGAATTCACCCCTCCACTTT.

This CDR3 reads CASSLGTTNIQYF. CDR3 bases: TGTGCCAGCAGCTTGGGGACCACAAACATTCAGTACTTC. V gene TRBV5-6 combines with J gene TRBJ2-4; D remains unclear. V lost 0 bases and J 6 bases, leaving 7 bases between the germline ends. Germline V gene sequence: CDR1 SGHDT, CDR2 YYEEEE. The CDR3 sequence is 13 residues long.

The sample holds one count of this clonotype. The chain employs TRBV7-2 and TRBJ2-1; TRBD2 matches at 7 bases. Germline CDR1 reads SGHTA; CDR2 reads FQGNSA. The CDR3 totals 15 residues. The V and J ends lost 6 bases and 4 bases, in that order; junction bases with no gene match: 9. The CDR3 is CASSPGTTQYNEQFF. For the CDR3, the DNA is TGTGCCAGCAGTCCCGGGACTACCCAATACAATGAGCAGTTCTTC. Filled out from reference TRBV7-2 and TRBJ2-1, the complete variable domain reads GAGVSQSPSNKVTEKGKDVELRCDPISGHTALYWYRQSLGQGLEFLIYFQGNSAPDKSGLPSDRFSAERTGGSVSTLTIQRTQQEDSAVYLCASSPGTTQYNEQFFGPGTRLTVL.

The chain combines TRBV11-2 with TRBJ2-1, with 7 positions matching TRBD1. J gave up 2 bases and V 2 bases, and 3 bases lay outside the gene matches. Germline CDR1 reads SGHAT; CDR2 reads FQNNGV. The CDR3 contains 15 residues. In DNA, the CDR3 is TGTGCCAGCAGCTTAACAGGGGATCCCTACAATGAGCAGTTCTTC. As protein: CASSLTGDPYNEQFF.

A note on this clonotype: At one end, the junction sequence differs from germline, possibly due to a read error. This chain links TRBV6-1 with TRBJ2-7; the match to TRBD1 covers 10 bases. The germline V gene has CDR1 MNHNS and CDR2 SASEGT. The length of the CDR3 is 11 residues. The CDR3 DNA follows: TGCGGGACAGGGGATCTCCACGAGCAGTACTTC. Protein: CGTGDLHEQYF.

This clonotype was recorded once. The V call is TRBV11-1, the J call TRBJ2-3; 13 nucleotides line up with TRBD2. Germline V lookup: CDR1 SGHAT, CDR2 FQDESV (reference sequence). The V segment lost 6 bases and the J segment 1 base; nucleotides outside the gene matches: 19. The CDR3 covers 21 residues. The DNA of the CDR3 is TGTGCCAGCAGTTTCGGCCGGGGACTAGCGGGACGACGGGGGCGCACAGATACGCAGTATTTT. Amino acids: CASSFGRGLAGRRGRTDTQYF.

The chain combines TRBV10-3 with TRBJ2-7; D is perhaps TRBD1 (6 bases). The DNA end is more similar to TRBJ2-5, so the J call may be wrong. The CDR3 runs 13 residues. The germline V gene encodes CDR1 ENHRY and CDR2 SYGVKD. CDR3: CAISYRAGETQYF. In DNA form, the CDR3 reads TGTGCCATCAGCTACAGGGCAGGAGAGACCCAGTACTTC.

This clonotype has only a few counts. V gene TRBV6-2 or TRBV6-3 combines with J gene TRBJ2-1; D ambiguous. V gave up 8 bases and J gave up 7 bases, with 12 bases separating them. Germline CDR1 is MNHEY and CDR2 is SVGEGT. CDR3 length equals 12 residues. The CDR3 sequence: CASVSSGNEQFF. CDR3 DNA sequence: TGTGCCAGCGTTTCCTCTGGAAATGAGCAGTTCTTC.

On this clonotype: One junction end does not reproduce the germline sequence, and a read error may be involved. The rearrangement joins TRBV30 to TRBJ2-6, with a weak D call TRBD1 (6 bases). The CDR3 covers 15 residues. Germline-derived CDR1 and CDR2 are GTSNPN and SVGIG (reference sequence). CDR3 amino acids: CAWSPGVSGASVLTF. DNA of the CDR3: TGTGCCTGGAGTCCAGGGGTTTCTGGGGCCAGCGTCCTGACTTTC.

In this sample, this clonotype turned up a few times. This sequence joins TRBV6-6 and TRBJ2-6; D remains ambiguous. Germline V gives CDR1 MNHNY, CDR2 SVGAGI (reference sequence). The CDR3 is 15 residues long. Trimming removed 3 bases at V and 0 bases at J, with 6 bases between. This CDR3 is CASSYPISGANVLTF. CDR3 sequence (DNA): TGTGCCAGCAGTTATCCGATCTCTGGGGCCAACGTCCTGACTTTC.

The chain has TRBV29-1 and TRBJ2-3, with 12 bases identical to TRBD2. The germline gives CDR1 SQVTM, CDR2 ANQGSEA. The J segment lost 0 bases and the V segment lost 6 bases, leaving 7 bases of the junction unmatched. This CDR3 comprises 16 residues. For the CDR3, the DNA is TGCAGCGTGGTGCGGACTAGCGGGACCAGCACAGATACGCAGTATTTT. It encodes CSVVRTSGTSTDTQYF.

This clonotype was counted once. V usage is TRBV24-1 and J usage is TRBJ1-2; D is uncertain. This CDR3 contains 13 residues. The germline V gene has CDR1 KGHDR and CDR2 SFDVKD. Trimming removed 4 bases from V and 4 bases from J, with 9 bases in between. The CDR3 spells CATSDRGTYGYTF. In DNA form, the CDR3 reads TGTGCCACCAGTGACCGGGGAACCTATGGCTACACCTTC.

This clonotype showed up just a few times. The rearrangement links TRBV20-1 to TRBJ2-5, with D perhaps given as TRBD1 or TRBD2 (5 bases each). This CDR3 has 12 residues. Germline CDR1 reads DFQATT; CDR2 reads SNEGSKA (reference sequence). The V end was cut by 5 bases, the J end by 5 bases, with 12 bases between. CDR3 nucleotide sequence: TGCAGTGCTCCCCCGAGGGGCGAGACCCAGTACTTC. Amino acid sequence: CSAPPRGETQYF.

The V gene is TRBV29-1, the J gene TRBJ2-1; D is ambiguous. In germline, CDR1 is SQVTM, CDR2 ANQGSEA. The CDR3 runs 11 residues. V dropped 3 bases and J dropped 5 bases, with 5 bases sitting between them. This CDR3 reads CSVDANNEQFF. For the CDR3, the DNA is TGCAGCGTTGACGCTAACAATGAGCAGTTCTTC.